Listed here are 26 T cell receptor beta chains from one sample, sequenced in a study of identical twins. TCRdb used MiXCR to reprocess the 5' RACE reads, holding one entry per CDR3 protein. In the table there are about 810,000 distinct CDR3 sequences, over 9% of which are singletons. This same sample was also part of a study on yellow fever vaccine responses in identical twins.

The sequencing sample was made of PBMCs. All receptors come from a woman between 18 and 29 years old in good health.

This clonotype was seen ten or more times. This chain uses TRBV5-6 with TRBJ2-1; 8 bases are shared with TRBD2. The CDR3 extends over 18 amino acids. From germline, CDR1 is SGHDT and CDR2 YYEEEE. V dropped 0 bases and J dropped 7; count of bases not matched to a gene: 15. CDR3 bases: TGTGCCAGCAGCTTGGAAGGGTTCGGGAGGGTCCATGGGAATGAGCAGTTCTTC. Protein: CASSLEGFGRVHGNEQFF. The full variable domain, completed using reference TRBV5-6 and TRBJ2-1, is DAGVTQSPTHLIKTRGQQVTLRCSPKSGHDTVSWYQQALGQGPQFIFQYYEEEERQRGNFPDRFSGHQFPNYSSELNVNALLLGDSALYLCASSLEGFGRVHGNEQFFGPGTRLTVL.

The table lists this clonotype with many counts. The genes are TRBV12-3 or TRBV12-4 and TRBJ1-5; a weak D match, TRBD1 (5 bases). V was trimmed by 5 bases and J by 1 base, leaving 15 bases between them. The CDR3 totals 16 residues. The CDR3, as DNA: TGTGCCAGCAGTCCCCGGCCGGGGCGAAGCAATCAGCCCCAGCATTTT. Its protein is CASSPRPGRSNQPQHF.

There are many counts of this clonotype. The chain uses TRBV29-1 and TRBJ1-1; 7 bases agree with TRBD1. This CDR3 has 12 residues. Germline V gene lookup returns CDR1 SQVTM and CDR2 ANQGSEA. V lost 6 bases and J lost 2; bases outside the gene matches: 3. In DNA form, the CDR3 reads TGCAGCGTAGACAGGGTTAACACTGAAGCTTTCTTT. Its protein is CSVDRVNTEAFF.

For the CDR3, the DNA is TGTGCCAGCAGCCCGGGGGGAGCGGGAGGGTACGAGCAGTACTTC. It yields the protein CASSPGGAGGYEQYF. V and J are TRBV7-2 and TRBJ2-7; TRBD2 agrees at 10 bases. The CDR3 consists of 15 residues. CDR1 is SGHTA and CDR2 is FQGNSA in the germline V gene. After removal of 5 bases from V and 4 bases from J, the junction contained 8 bases not matched to a gene.

V gene TRBV19 combines with J gene TRBJ1-6; TRBD1 agrees at 7 bases. Germline CDR1 is LNHDA and CDR2 is SQIVND (reference sequence). V shed 6 bases, J shed 3 bases, and the junction held 11 bases outside the gene matches. CDR3 length: 17 amino acids. The DNA for the CDR3 is TGTGCCAGTAGCATCTATCATAACAGGGGCTATAATTCACCCCTCCACTTT. Its protein is CASSIYHNRGYNSPLHF.

This rearrangement joins TRBV11-2 to TRBJ2-4, with D possibly TRBD1 on 6 matching bases. This CDR3 is built from 16 residues. V was pared by 5 bases and J by 0 bases, with 14 bases between. Germline CDR1 is SGHAT and CDR2 is FQNNGV. The CDR3 here is CASSPRQVLAKNIQYF. For the CDR3, the DNA is TGTGCCAGCAGCCCCCGACAGGTGCTAGCCAAAAACATTCAGTACTTC.

This clonotype has a handful of counts. V gene TRBV24-1 combines with J gene TRBJ2-1; 10 bases agree with TRBD2. Germline V gene data show CDR1 as KGHDR and CDR2 as SFDVKD. J was trimmed by 6 bases and V by 2 bases; bases with no gene match: 12. The CDR3 has 18 residues. The CDR3 sequence: CATSDSWRLAGEVNEQFF. CDR3 coding DNA: TGTGCCACCAGTGATTCATGGAGGCTAGCGGGAGAAGTCAATGAGCAGTTCTTC.

The CDR3 DNA follows: TGCAGCGTGCGCATCGGACTAGTTTACAATGAGCAGTTCTTC. It encodes CSVRIGLVYNEQFF. The rearrangement joins TRBV29-1 to TRBJ2-1; TRBD2 aligns across 7 bases. CDR1 is SQVTM, CDR2 ANQGSEA, per germline. The CDR3 has 14 amino acids. J lost 4 bases, V lost 6 bases, and 9 bases had no gene match.

This chain joins TRBV10-3 and TRBJ2-2, with 10 bases identical to TRBD2. Germline CDR1 is ENHRY and CDR2 is SYGVKD. V lost 8 bases to trimming and J lost 3 bases; unmatched junction nucleotides: 6. The CDR3 extends over 15 amino acids. The chain's CDR3 is CAISGTSEDTGELFF. Here the CDR3 DNA reads TGTGCCATCTCGGGGACTAGCGAAGACACCGGGGAGCTGTTTTTT.

This clonotype was observed a handful of times. The V and J genes are TRBV20-1 and TRBJ1-1, with D possibly matching TRBD1 (6 bases). CDR1 and CDR2 from the germline V gene are DFQATT and SNEGSKA (reference sequence). V lost 6 bases, J lost 4 bases, and 18 bases lay in between. The CDR3 contains 14 residues. Here the CDR3 reads CSAKIDRIGTEAFF. The CDR3 nucleotides are TGCAGTGCCAAGATCGACAGGATTGGCACTGAAGCTTTCTTT.

In DNA form, the CDR3 reads TGTGCCAGCAGCTTTTTCGGCTCGGACACAGATACGCAGTATTTT. Protein: CASSFFGSDTDTQYF. The chain carries TRBV7-9 and TRBJ2-3; D gene unclear. V dropped 3 bases and J dropped 2 bases, with 12 bases sitting between them. This CDR3 has 15 residues. The germline V gene has CDR1 SEHNR and CDR2 FQNEAQ (reference sequence).

The chain joins TRBV12-3 or TRBV12-4 to TRBJ2-1; D assignment may be TRBD1 or TRBD2 (5 bases each). CDR3 length equals 12 residues. The V and J ends lost 6 bases and 8 bases respectively, with 11 bases between them. The CDR3 DNA sequence: TGTGCCAGCAGCCTGGGACCCTATGAGCAGTTCTTC. Its translation: CASSLGPYEQFF.

The chain combines TRBV6-5 with TRBJ1-6; 8 bases map to TRBD1. CDR1 is MNHEY and CDR2 is SVGAGI in the germline V gene. This CDR3 is built from 15 residues. V shed 2 bases, J shed 7 bases, and the junction held 4 bases outside the gene matches. The CDR3 loop is CASSYATGVNSPLHF. DNA of the CDR3: TGTGCCAGCAGTTACGCGACAGGGGTAAATTCACCCCTCCACTTT.

The CDR3 sequence: CAISESGFGGYTF. The CDR3 bases are TGTGCCATCAGTGAGTCTGGGTTTGGTGGCTACACCTTC. The gene calls are TRBV10-3 and TRBJ1-2, with D hard to call. Trimming left V 0 bases short and J 7 bases short, with 9 bases between. This CDR3 contains 13 residues. In germline, CDR1 is ENHRY, CDR2 SYGVKD.

The chain couples TRBV15 to TRBJ2-1; 13 nucleotides align to TRBD2. The J segment lost 7 bases and the V segment lost 5 bases, leaving 5 bases of the junction unmatched. CDR1 and CDR2 (germline): LNHNV, YYDKDF (reference sequence). The length of the CDR3 is 15 residues. CDR3 sequence reads: CATSATSGGPNEQFF. The CDR3 nucleotides read TGTGCCACCAGCGCGACTAGCGGGGGGCCGAATGAGCAGTTCTTC.

V gene TRBV20-1 combines with J gene TRBJ2-1, with 8 bases lining up with TRBD2. V shed 0 bases, J shed 8 bases, and the junction held 0 bases outside the gene matches. Germline values: CDR1 DFQATT, CDR2 SNEGSKA (reference sequence). The CDR3 spans 12 residues. CDR3 sequence reads: CSARDSGDEQFF. The CDR3 bases are TGCAGTGCTAGAGATAGCGGGGATGAGCAGTTCTTC.

This clonotype was counted many times. The CDR3 DNA sequence: TGCAGTGCTAGTCCGGGGGGCAATCAGCCCCAGCATTTT. It yields the protein CSASPGGNQPQHF. The rearrangement links TRBV20-1 to TRBJ1-5; tentative D call: TRBD1 (5 bases). The germline V and J ends were trimmed by 3 bases and 2 bases, with 8 bases remaining between them. The CDR3 consists of 13 residues. Germline V gives CDR1 DFQATT, CDR2 SNEGSKA (reference sequence).

This clonotype was observed a handful of times. The chain links TRBV10-3 to TRBJ2-2; 8 bases line up with TRBD2. V dropped 9 bases and J dropped 3; count of bases not matched to a gene: 3. This CDR3 region has 13 residues. CDR1 is ENHRY, CDR2 SYGVKD, per germline. DNA for the CDR3: TGTGCCATAACTAGCGGCTACACCGGGGAGCTGTTTTTT. Protein sequence: CAITSGYTGELFF.

The chain joins TRBV7-9 to TRBJ1-4; D is ambiguous. This CDR3 spans 15 amino acids. Germline assignment: CDR1 SEHNR and CDR2 FQNEAQ (reference sequence). V lost 3 bases, J lost 4 bases, and 12 bases lay in between. The CDR3 coding sequence is TGTGCCAGCAGCTTCGGGAACAGTATTAATGAAAAACTGTTTTTT. This gives the protein CASSFGNSINEKLFF.

The V and J genes are TRBV2 and TRBJ2-5; a weak D match, TRBD1 (5 bases). This CDR3 comprises 14 residues. V lost 0 bases and J 8 bases, leaving 13 bases between the germline ends. Germline V gives CDR1 SNHLY, CDR2 FYNNEI. In DNA, the CDR3 is TGTGCCAGCAGTGAAGCGGGGCAGACTGGAACCCAGTACTTC. This codes for CASSEAGQTGTQYF.

V is TRBV15 and J is TRBJ2-6; 7 bases fit TRBD2. CDR1 and CDR2 from the germline V gene are LNHNV and YYDKDF (reference sequence). With 3 bases clipped from V and 5 bases from J, the junction kept 4 bases outside the gene matches. The CDR3 is 15 amino acids. DNA for the CDR3: TGTGCCACCAGCAGTGAGCGGGATAGGGCCAACGTCCTGACTTTC. Its translation is CATSSERDRANVLTF.

V usage is TRBV3-1 and J usage is TRBJ1-3; D may be TRBD1 (6 bases). Trimming cost V 2 bases and J 0 bases, with 14 bases left between them. The CDR3 loop spans 17 amino acids. From germline, CDR1 is LGHDT and CDR2 YNNKEL (reference sequence). The CDR3 bases are TGTGCCAGCAGCCAACTCGGGACACACTACTCTGGAAACACCATATATTTT. Translated, it gives CASSQLGTHYSGNTIYF.

The rearrangement joins TRBV25-1 to TRBJ2-1; 8 bases map to TRBD2. In germline, CDR1 is MGHDK, CDR2 SYGVNS. V was clipped by 5 bases and J by 15 bases; unmatched bases: 9. This CDR3 is 12 amino acids long. In nucleotides, the CDR3 is TGTGCCAGCAGTCGGGGGGGCGATTCTTGGTTCTTC. Translating it yields CASSRGGDSWFF.

This clonotype has more than one count but fewer than ten. This chain links TRBV14 with TRBJ2-1; no clear D. Germline V CDR1 and CDR2: SGHDN, FVKESK. V gave up 1 base and J gave up 3 bases, with 7 bases separating them. The CDR3 runs to 14 residues. CDR3 bases: TGTGCCAGCAGCCAAGGGGAAGTCTACAATGAGCAGTTCTTC. Amino acid sequence: CASSQGEVYNEQFF.

The chain is built from TRBV20-1 and TRBJ2-3; D call uncertain. Trimming cost V 1 base and J 0 bases, with 11 bases left between them. CDR1 and CDR2 from the germline V gene are DFQATT and SNEGSKA (reference sequence). This CDR3 spans 15 amino acids. The CDR3 protein is CSARVRQLSTDTQYF. CDR3 sequence (DNA): TGCAGTGCTAGAGTTCGGCAGCTTAGCACAGATACGCAGTATTTT.

This clonotype was counted at least ten times. The chain carries TRBV4-1 and TRBJ2-3; no definite D call. V was shortened by 1 base and J by 1 base, with 12 bases between the two germline ends. Germline CDR1 MGHRA, CDR2 YSYEKL. The CDR3 contains 16 residues. The CDR3 sequence is CASSQAGRTRTDTQYF. CDR3 bases: TGCGCCAGCAGCCAAGCAGGCAGGACCCGCACAGATACGCAGTATTTT.